This T cell receptor (beta chain) stems from a study of blood T cell repertoires in COVID-19. Germline CDR1 reads LGHDT; CDR2 reads YNNKEL (reference sequence). Trimming took 3 bases from V and 6 from J; bases not matched to a gene: 1. The CDR3 totals 14 residues. The data were produced by immunoSEQ multiplex PCR, yet TCRdb's version contains in-frame clones alone and is incomplete. Counted here are 150,000 to 200,000 clones, 88% occurring once; the ten biggest clones make up 4% to 5%. The receptor comes from a woman aged 25 to 39 with acute or convalescent COVID-19. The chain joins TRBV3-1 (or the pseudogene TRBV3-2) to TRBJ2-1, with 11 bases lining up with TRBD1. Sequenced sample: peripheral blood. In nucleotides, the CDR3 is TGTGCCAGCAGCCAGGACAGGGGGCTCAATGAGCAGTTCTTC. Translated: CASSQDRGLNEQFF.